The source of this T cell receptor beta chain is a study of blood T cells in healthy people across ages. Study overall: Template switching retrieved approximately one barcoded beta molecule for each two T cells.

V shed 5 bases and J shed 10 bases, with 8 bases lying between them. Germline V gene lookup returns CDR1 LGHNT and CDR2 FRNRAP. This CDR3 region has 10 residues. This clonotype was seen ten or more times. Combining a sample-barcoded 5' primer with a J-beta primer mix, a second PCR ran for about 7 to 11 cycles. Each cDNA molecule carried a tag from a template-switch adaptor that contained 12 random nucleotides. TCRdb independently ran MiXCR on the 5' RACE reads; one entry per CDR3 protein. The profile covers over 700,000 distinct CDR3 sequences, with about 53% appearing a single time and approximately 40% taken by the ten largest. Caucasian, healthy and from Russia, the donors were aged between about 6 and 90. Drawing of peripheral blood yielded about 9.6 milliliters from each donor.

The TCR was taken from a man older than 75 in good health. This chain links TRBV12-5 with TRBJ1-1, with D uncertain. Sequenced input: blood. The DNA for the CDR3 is TGTGCTAGTGGTCGGACCCCAGCTTTCTTT. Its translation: CASGRTPAFF.